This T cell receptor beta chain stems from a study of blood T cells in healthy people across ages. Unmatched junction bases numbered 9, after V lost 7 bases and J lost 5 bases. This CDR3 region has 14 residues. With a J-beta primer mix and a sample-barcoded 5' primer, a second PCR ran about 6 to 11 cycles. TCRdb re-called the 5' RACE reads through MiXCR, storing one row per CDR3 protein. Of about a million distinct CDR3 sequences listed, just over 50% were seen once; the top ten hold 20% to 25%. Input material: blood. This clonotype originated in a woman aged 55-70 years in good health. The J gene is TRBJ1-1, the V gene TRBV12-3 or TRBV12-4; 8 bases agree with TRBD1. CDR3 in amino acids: CASTPDRGGTEAFF. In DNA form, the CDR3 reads TGTGCCAGCACCCCCGACAGGGGTGGAACTGAAGCTTTCTTT.